This T cell receptor (beta chain) was documented in a study of identical twins. A universal primer site was incorporated via template switching, and the cDNA contained unique molecular identifiers. Each CDR3 protein is one row after TCRdb ran MiXCR on the 5' RACE reads. The data contain about 190,000 distinct CDR3 sequences, roughly 15% of them seen just once; the ten biggest clones take up roughly two fifths. This clonotype has just a few counts. From germline, CDR1 is MNHNS and CDR2 SASEGT. V was cut by 5 bases and J by 3 bases, with 16 bases left in between. This CDR3 has 16 amino acids. The sample also formed part of further work on T cells expressing NK-cell markers. That investigation notes: The contribution of dominant NKG2C+ clonotypes to CD8+ T cells in a handful of donors was roughly 1.0-7.5%.

The TCR sequence derives from a young woman in good health. The chain is built from TRBV6-1 and TRBJ1-4, with D unclear. Sequenced: CD8+ T cells sorted from blood. In DNA, the CDR3 is TGTGCCAGCAGTCCCCACCTCGAGCTCCCTAATGAAAAACTGTTTTTT. This encodes CASSPHLELPNEKLFF.